A selection of T cell receptor beta chains follows, all from one sample in a study of immune evolution from preneoplasia to lung adenocarcinoma. Profiling relied on immunoSEQ multiplex PCR, and the TCRdb table lists in-frame clones only, not all of them. The sample holds several thousand clones, roughly 82% seen once. The specimen sequenced was FFPE adjacent normal lung tissue. These receptors were obtained from a donor aged 70 or over with lung adenocarcinoma. Both conserved end residues are part of each CDR3.

V gene	J gene	CDR3 protein
TRBV20-1	TRBJ2-5	CSAQQGETQYF
TRBV9	TRBJ2-5	CASSVAPSGEETQYF
TRBV5-1	TRBJ2-3	CASTEAHSTDTQYF
TRBV19	TRBJ2-3	CASSMELAGDGGTDTQYF
TRBV9	TRBJ2-3	CASSGYTDTQYF
TRBV5-1	TRBJ1-5	CASSLAGDQPQHF
TRBV5-1	TRBJ2-5	CASSSEPRTGLQETQYF
TRBV6-5	TRBJ1-2	CASSQTQGTYGYTF
TRBV7-8	TRBJ2-2	CASSLQVAGELFF
TRBV15	TRBJ2-1	CATSRVGYSYNEQFF
TRBV18	TRBJ1-1	CASYPRGRRNTEAFF
TRBV7-2	TRBJ1-1	CASSLVPSSAFF
TRBV19	TRBJ1-6	CASSTRTAGPLHF
TRBV7-3	TRBJ2-1	CASSLTAGDNNEQFF
TRBV6-6	TRBJ1-2	CASRDRAYGYTF
TRBV28	TRBJ1-2	CASRMPGYTNYGYTF
TRBV29-1	TRBJ1-1	CITGGVMNTEAFF
TRBV7-3	TRBJ1-1	CASSSIDWNTEAFF
TRBV9	TRBJ2-5	CASSPAQGSQYF
TRBV7-3	TRBJ1-1	CASSLFGGGTEAFF
TRBV7-2	TRBJ1-5	CASRYWTGQNQPQHF
TRBV28	TRBJ2-1	CASRILAGTIEQFF
TRBV28	TRBJ2-5	CASTPVQGETQYF
TRBV7-8	TRBJ1-5	CASSLTRRRPQHF
TRBV5-1	TRBJ1-2	CASSLSGDYGYTF
TRBV2	TRBJ1-5	CASSRQGGDQPQHF
TRBV19	TRBJ2-3	CASKDVASTDTQYF
TRBV30	TRBJ1-1	CAWRGQGTTEAFF
TRBV7-6	TRBJ2-7	CASSRGQGIYEQYF
TRBV5-4	TRBJ1-2	CASSFGGTRRDYGYTF
TRBV28	TRBJ2-7	CASRGTGRNEQYF
TRBV20-1	TRBJ1-1	CSVGETEAFF
TRBV7-2	TRBJ1-1	CASSLHRPTEAFF
TRBV2	TRBJ2-1	CASSDSGVYNEQFF
TRBV18	TRBJ2-5	CASSSNNQETQYF
TRBV5-1	TRBJ2-7	CASSRTGNSYSYEQYF
TRBV19	TRBJ2-7	CASSTKQGYEQYF
TRBV13	TRBJ2-7	CASSSRTAYEQYF
TRBV7-2	TRBJ2-3	CASSLVRDLGYDTQYF
TRBV11-3	TRBJ1-2	CASSFQGVPYGYTF
TRBV29-1	TRBJ1-5	CSVGTGSDQPQHF
TRBV19	TRBJ2-7	CASSISSGVVYEQYF
TRBV19	TRBJ2-1	CASSMTSGIDEQFF
TRBV2	TRBJ2-7	CASRDRGGYEQYF
TRBV5-1	TRBJ1-1	CASSLLASNTEAFF
TRBV7-9	TRBJ2-5	CASLGQMAQYF
TRBV6-6	TRBJ2-2	CASTVTSGPITGELFF
TRBV23-1	TRBJ2-5	CQGYLANQETQYF
TRBV19	TRBJ2-2	CASSMTSGTGELFF
TRBV29-1	TRBJ1-1	CSVGFSGSMNTEAFF
TRBV7-8	TRBJ1-5	CASSKGQTSNQPQHF
TRBV7-3	TRBJ2-5	CASSLGTGTFQETQYF
TRBV14	TRBJ2-1	CASSLGSREQFF
TRBV19	TRBJ1-3	CATETQGNTIYF